A selection of T cell receptor beta chains follows, all from one sample in a study of CD8 T cells in Susac syndrome. Each CDR3 protein gets one entry after TCRdb re-called the immunoSEQ multiplex PCR reads with MiXCR. Altogether fewer than 300,000 distinct CDR3 sequences are present, 70% to 90% being singletons, with the ten largest covering over 0.095%. Sequenced input: CD8+ T cells from PBMCs. Source of these receptors: a human donor with multiple sclerosis. Both conserved end residues are part of each CDR3. D genes are given only for firm matches. The size field is filled for only some rows; it gives once, few, many or a size class.

V gene	clone size	D gene	J gene	CDR3 protein	CDR3 DNA
TRBV24-1	-	-	TRBJ2-1	CATSDPLRNEQLF	TGTGCCACCAGTGACCCCCTAAGGAATGAGCAGCTCTTC
TRBV7-9	-	-	TRBJ1-1	CASSLVRGRNTEAFF	TGTGCCAGCAGCTTAGTTCGGGGGAGGAACACTGAAGCTTTCTTT
TRBV20-1	-	-	TRBJ2-1	CSATPWWNEQFF	TGCAGTGCGACCCCCTGGTGGAATGAGCAGTTCTTC
TRBV7-9	-	-	TRBJ2-1	CASSAARRGDEQFF	TGTGCCAGCAGCGCAGCACGTCGGGGCGATGAGCAGTTCTTC
TRBV6-2/TRBV6-3	-	-	TRBJ2-7	CASSSERDPSYEQYF	TGTGCCAGCAGTTCCGAGCGAGACCCCTCCTACGAGCAGTACTTC
TRBV2	-	-	TRBJ2-7	CASSEAGVLHEQYF	TGTGCCAGCAGTGAAGCGGGAGTGCTACACGAGCAGTACTTC
TRBV6-5	-	-	TRBJ2-1	CASSAGLPSYNEQFF	TGTGCCAGCAGCGCCGGACTACCCTCCTACAATGAGCAGTTCTTC
TRBV24-1	-	-	TRBJ2-1	CATSDFEGNEQFF	TGTGCCACCAGTGATTTCGAAGGGAATGAGCAGTTCTTC
TRBV5-1	-	-	TRBJ2-7	CASSSETWGPPYEQYF	TGCGCCAGCAGCTCCGAAACGTGGGGGCCTCCCTACGAGCAGTACTTC
TRBV9	-	-	TRBJ1-2	CASSVGHRELRYGYTF	TGTGCCAGCAGCGTAGGCCACAGGGAGTTGCGCTATGGCTACACCTTC
TRBV23-1	-	-	TRBJ2-3	CATRKGDTQYF	TGCGCCACCCGCAAAGGAGATACGCAGTATTTT
TRBV6-6	-	-	TRBJ1-1	CASSHLKGGKGAFF	TGTGCCAGCAGTCACTTGAAGGGGGGTAAAGGAGCTTTCTTT
TRBV4-1	few	-	TRBJ2-1	CASSHPGSVVEQFF	TGCGCCAGCAGCCACCCTGGATCGGTGGTAGAGCAGTTCTTC
TRBV11-2	-	TRBD1	TRBJ2-7	CASSFFIPRTGAQYEQYF	TGTGCCAGCAGCTTTTTTATTCCCCGGACAGGGGCCCAATACGAGCAGTACTTC
TRBV28	-	TRBD1	TRBJ2-5	CASTYRGTKETQYF	TGTGCCAGCACTTACAGGGGGACAAAAGAGACCCAGTACTTC
TRBV4-2	-	-	TRBJ2-5	CASSPPGSETQYF	TGTGCCAGCAGCCCCCCGGGCTCGGAGACCCAGTACTTC
TRBV7-3	-	TRBD2	TRBJ2-5	CASSSTSAVQETQYF	TGTGCCAGCAGCTCCACTAGCGCGGTCCAAGAGACCCAGTACTTC
TRBV6-4	-	TRBD1	TRBJ1-4	CASSDRGQGPNEKLFF	TGTGCCAGCAGTGACCGCGGACAGGGCCCAAATGAAAAACTGTTTTTT
TRBV5-1	few	-	TRBJ2-7	CASSRQWRDSYEQYF	TGCGCCAGCAGCCGTCAGTGGCGGGACTCCTACGAGCAGTACTTC
TRBV7-6	-	-	TRBJ2-3	CASSLALGASTDTQYF	TGTGCCAGCAGCTTAGCGCTCGGAGCTAGCACAGATACGCAGTATTTT
TRBV28	few	-	TRBJ2-7	CASSLAGWTSYEQYF	TGTGCCAGCAGTTTAGCGGGCTGGACCTCCTACGAGCAGTACTTC
TRBV27	once	-	TRBJ1-5	CASSFGLNQPQHF	TGTGCCAGCAGTTTCGGACTTAATCAGCCCCAGCATTTT
TRBV7-3	-	-	TRBJ2-1	CASSLFRGWDEQFF	TGTGCCAGCAGCTTATTTCGGGGTTGGGATGAGCAGTTCTTC
TRBV9	-	-	TRBJ1-2	CASTKGDYGYTF	TGTGCCAGCACCAAGGGTGACTATGGCTACACCTTC
TRBV5-4	-	-	TRBJ2-7	CASSLFLEGPYEQYF	TGTGCCAGCAGCTTGTTTCTTGAGGGTCCCTACGAGCAGTACTTC
TRBV5-1	-	TRBD1	TRBJ2-5	CASSSMGQPQETQYF	TGCGCCAGCAGCTCCATGGGACAGCCTCAAGAGACCCAGTACTTC
TRBV5-1	-	TRBD1	TRBJ2-7	CASSFDRVPYEQYF	TGCGCCAGCAGCTTCGACAGGGTCCCCTACGAGCAGTACTTC
TRBV15	once	-	TRBJ1-1	CATSRDANLNGEAFF	TGTGCCACCAGCAGAGATGCGAATCTGAACGGTGAAGCTTTCTTT
TRBV6-2/TRBV6-3	few	TRBD2	TRBJ2-1	CASSSSGSYEQFF	TGTGCCAGCAGTTCTAGCGGGAGCTATGAGCAGTTCTTC
TRBV7-9	-	-	TRBJ2-7	CASSASENYEQYF	TGTGCCAGCAGCGCTAGCGAGAATTACGAGCAGTACTTC
TRBV10-3	-	-	TRBJ1-1	CAISDREKNTEAFF	TGTGCCATCAGTGACAGGGAGAAGAACACTGAAGCTTTCTTT
TRBV9	-	TRBD1	TRBJ2-7	CASSVYGTGRDEQYF	TGTGCCAGCAGCGTATACGGGACAGGGAGGGACGAGCAGTACTTC
TRBV19	-	-	TRBJ2-1	CASNRGAGEQFF	TGTGCCAGTAACCGGGGCGCGGGTGAGCAGTTCTTC
TRBV7-8	-	TRBD2	TRBJ2-7	CASRGLAGDRSYEQYF	TGTGCCAGCAGGGGGCTAGCGGGAGATCGTAGCTACGAGCAGTACTTC
TRBV4-1	-	-	TRBJ1-5	CASTPDAVRGGGNQPQHF	TGCGCCAGCACCCCTGACGCTGTCCGTGGGGGTGGCAATCAGCCCCAGCATTTT
TRBV12-3/TRBV12-4	-	-	TRBJ1-1	CASRSNPTEAFF	TGTGCCAGCAGGAGTAACCCTACTGAAGCTTTCTTT
TRBV27	-	-	TRBJ2-1	CASSHGPTGQFF	TGTGCCAGCAGCCACGGACCGACGGGGCAGTTCTTC
TRBV4-1	once	-	TRBJ2-5	CASSVRAQETQYF	TGCGCCAGCAGCGTTCGGGCTCAAGAGACCCAGTACTTC
TRBV12-3/TRBV12-4	-	-	TRBJ2-3	CASSFRGRADTQYF	TGTGCCAGCAGTTTCAGGGGGAGGGCAGATACGCAGTATTTT
TRBV28	-	-	TRBJ2-1	CASSRPAQASSYNEQFF	TGTGCCAGCAGCCGCCCAGCCCAGGCTAGCTCCTACAATGAGCAGTTCTTC
TRBV20-1	-	TRBD2	TRBJ2-1	CSARDPQGAGAYNEQFF	TGCAGTGCTAGAGACCCTCAGGGAGCGGGAGCTTACAATGAGCAGTTCTTC
TRBV27	-	-	TRBJ1-1	CASSPWDTDTEAFF	TGTGCCAGCAGTCCATGGGACACAGACACTGAAGCTTTCTTT
TRBV5-6	-	-	TRBJ2-7	CASSFDSGYEQYF	TGTGCCAGCAGCTTTGACTCCGGCTACGAGCAGTACTTC
TRBV6-5	-	TRBD1	TRBJ1-2	CASSYTGAYGYTF	TGTGCCAGCTCATACACAGGGGCCTATGGCTACACCTTC
TRBV5-4	-	TRBD2	TRBJ2-7	CASSSDRLAEIYEQYF	TGTGCCAGCAGCTCCGACCGACTAGCGGAAATCTACGAGCAGTACTTC
TRBV7-9	-	-	TRBJ2-1	CASSHFGLSYNEQFF	TGTGCCAGCAGCCACTTTGGCCTTTCCTACAATGAGCAGTTCTTC
TRBV28	-	TRBD1	TRBJ2-7	CASRQDRDRVSYEQYF	TGTGCCAGCAGGCAGGACCGGGACAGGGTCTCCTACGAGCAGTACTTC